This TCR beta chain was sequenced in a study of cytomegalovirus exposure and HLA in healthy donors. Study-level points and caveats: Cytomegalovirus-associated TCR beta chains were listed, numbering 150 to 200.

The PCR contained 60 Vbeta and 13 Jbeta primers. Assay: immunoSEQ multiplex PCR; the TCRdb copy retains only in-frame clones and omits some. The sample carries 45,000 to 55,000 clones, about 50% recorded once. This CDR3 has 16 residues. Germline trimming cut 3 bases from V and 4 bases from J; bases unmatched to any gene: 6. CDR1 is SEHNR, CDR2 FQNEAQ, per germline (reference sequence). Of note for this clone: Its matching antigen is unknown.

This TCR came from a human donor in good health. The chain joins TRBV7-9 to TRBJ2-2, with 9 bases fitting TRBD1. The sequenced sample consisted of PBMCs. The CDR3 spells CASSFPGQGRTGELFF. The DNA of the CDR3 is TGTGCCAGCAGCTTTCCGGGACAGGGACGCACCGGGGAGCTGTTTTTT.